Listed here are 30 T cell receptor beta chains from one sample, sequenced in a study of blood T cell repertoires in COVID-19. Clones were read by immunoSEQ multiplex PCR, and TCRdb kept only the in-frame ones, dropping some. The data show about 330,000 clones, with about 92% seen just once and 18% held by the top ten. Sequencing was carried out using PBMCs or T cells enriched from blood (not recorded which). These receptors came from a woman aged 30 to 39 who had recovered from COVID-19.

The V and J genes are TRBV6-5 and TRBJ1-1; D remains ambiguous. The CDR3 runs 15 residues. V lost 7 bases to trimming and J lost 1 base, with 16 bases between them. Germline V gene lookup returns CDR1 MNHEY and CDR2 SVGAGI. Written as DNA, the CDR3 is TGTGCCAGCACCTTACGGTGGGCAGAGAACACTGAAGCTTTCTTT. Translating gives CASTLRWAENTEAFF.

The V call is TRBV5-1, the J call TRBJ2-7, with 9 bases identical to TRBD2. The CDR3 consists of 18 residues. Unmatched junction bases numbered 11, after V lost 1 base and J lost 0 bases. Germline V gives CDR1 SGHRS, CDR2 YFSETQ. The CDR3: CASSLMTSGARSSYEQYF. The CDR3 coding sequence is TGCGCCAGCAGCTTGATGACTAGCGGAGCGCGAAGCTCCTACGAGCAGTACTTC.

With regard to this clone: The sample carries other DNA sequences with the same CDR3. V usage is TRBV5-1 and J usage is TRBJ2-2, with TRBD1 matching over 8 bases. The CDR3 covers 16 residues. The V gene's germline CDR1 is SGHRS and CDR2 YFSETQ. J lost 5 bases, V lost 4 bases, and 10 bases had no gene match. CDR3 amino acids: CASSRTTGGGTGELFF. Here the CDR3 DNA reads TGCGCCAGCAGCCGAACTACAGGGGGTGGGACCGGGGAGCTGTTTTTT.

The CDR3 region has the DNA TGCGCCAGCAGCCAAGATCAGGGGGCTTTGGCTGAAGCTTTCTTT. The encoded protein is CASSQDQGALAEAFF. This chain connects TRBV4-1 to TRBJ1-1; 8 nucleotides line up with TRBD1. The germline V gene encodes CDR1 MGHRA and CDR2 YSYEKL. V lost 0 bases to trimming and J lost 6 bases; unmatched junction nucleotides: 6. This CDR3 comprises 15 residues.

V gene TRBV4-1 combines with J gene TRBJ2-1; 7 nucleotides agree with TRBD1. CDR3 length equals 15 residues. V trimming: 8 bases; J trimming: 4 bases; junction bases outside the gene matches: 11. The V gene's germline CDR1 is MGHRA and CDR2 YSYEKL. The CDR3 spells CASGLRTGPYNEQFF. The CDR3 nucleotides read TGCGCCAGCGGGTTAAGGACAGGCCCATACAATGAGCAGTTCTTC.

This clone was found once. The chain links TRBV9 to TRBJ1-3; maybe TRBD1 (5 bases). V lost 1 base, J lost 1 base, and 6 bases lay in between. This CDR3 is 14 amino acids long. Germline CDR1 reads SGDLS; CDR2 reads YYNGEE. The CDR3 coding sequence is TGTGCCAGCAGCGTATCAGGGTCTGGAAACACCATATATTTT. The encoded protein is CASSVSGSGNTIYF.

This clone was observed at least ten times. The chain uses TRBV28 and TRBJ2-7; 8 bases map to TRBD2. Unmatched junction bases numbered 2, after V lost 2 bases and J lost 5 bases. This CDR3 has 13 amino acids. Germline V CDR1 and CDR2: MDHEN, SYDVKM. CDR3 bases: TGTGCCAGCAGTTTAGGACTAGCCAACGAGCAGTACTTC. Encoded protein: CASSLGLANEQYF. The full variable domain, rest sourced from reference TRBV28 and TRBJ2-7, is DVKVTQSSRYLVKRTGEKVFLECVQDMDHENMFWYRQDPGLGLRLIYFSYDVKMKEKGDIPEGYSVSREKKERFSLILESASTNQTSMYLCASSLGLANEQYFGPGTRLTVT.

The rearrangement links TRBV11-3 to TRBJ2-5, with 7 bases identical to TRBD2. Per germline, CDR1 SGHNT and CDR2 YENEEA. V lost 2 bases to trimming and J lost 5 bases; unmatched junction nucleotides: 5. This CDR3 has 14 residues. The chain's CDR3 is CASSLPSGWETQYF. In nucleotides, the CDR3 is TGTGCCAGCAGCTTACCTAGCGGTTGGGAGACCCAGTACTTC.

CDR3 sequence (DNA): TGCGCCAGCAGCCAAGATTACAGCAAAAATTCACCCCTCCACTTT. Its protein product is CASSQDYSKNSPLHF. The V and J genes are TRBV4-3 and TRBJ1-6; D ambiguous. V was cut by 0 bases and J by 7 bases, with 10 bases left in between. Germline assignment: CDR1 LGHNA and CDR2 YSLEER. The length of the CDR3 is 15 residues.

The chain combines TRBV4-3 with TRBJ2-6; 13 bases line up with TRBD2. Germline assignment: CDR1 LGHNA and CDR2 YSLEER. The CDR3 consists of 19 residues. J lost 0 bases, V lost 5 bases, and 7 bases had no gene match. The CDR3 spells CASSEGTSGIYSGANVLTF. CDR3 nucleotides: TGCGCCAGCAGCGAAGGGACTAGCGGGATTTACTCTGGGGCCAACGTCCTGACTTTC.

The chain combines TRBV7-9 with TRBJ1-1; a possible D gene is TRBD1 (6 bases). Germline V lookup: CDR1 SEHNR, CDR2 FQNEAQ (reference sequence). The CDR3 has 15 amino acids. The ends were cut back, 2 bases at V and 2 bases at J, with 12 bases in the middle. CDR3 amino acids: CASSLWAGANTEAFF. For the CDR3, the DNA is TGTGCCAGCAGCTTATGGGCGGGGGCTAACACTGAAGCTTTCTTT.

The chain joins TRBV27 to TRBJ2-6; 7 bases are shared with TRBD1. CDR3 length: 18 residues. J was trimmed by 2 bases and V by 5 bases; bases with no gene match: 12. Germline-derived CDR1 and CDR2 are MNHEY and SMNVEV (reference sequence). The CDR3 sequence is CASSQTVPQGTGANVLTF. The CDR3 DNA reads TGTGCCAGCAGTCAAACCGTGCCACAGGGGACTGGGGCCAACGTCCTGACTTTC.

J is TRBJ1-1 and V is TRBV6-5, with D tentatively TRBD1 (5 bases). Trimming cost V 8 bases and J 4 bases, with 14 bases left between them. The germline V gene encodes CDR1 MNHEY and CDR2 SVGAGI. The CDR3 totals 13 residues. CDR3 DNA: TGTGCCAGCGGGACTTTGAGGAGCACTGAAGCTTTCTTT. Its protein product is CASGTLRSTEAFF.

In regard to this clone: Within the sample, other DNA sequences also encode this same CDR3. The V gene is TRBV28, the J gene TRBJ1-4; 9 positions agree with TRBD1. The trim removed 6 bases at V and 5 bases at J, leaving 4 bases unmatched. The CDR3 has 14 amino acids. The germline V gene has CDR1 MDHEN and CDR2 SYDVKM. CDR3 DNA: TGTGCCAGCAGCCTGACAGGGGGAAATGAAAAACTGTTTTTT. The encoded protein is CASSLTGGNEKLFF.

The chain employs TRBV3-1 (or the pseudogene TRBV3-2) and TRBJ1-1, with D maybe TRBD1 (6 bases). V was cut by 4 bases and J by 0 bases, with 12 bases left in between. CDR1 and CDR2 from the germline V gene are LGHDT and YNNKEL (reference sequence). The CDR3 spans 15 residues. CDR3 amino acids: CASSRGQIMNTEAFF. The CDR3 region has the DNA TGTGCCAGCAGCCGAGGACAGATCATGAACACTGAAGCTTTCTTT.

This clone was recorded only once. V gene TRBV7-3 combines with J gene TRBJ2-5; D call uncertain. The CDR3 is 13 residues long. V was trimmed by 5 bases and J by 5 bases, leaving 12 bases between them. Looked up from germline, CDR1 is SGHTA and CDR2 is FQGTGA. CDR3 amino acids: CASSTTTSETQYF. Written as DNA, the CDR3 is TGTGCCAGCAGCACCACTACATCCGAGACCCAGTACTTC. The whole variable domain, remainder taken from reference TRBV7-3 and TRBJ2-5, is GAGVSQTPSNKVTEKGKYVELRCDPISGHTALYWYRQSLGQGPEFLIYFQGTGAADDSGLPNDRFFAVRPEGSVSTLKIQRTERGDSAVYLCASSTTTSETQYFGPGTRLLVL.

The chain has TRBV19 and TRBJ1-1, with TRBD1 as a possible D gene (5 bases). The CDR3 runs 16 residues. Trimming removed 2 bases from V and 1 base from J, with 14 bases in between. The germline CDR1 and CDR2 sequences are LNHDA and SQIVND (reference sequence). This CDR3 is CASSIWSRAGNTEAFF. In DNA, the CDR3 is TGTGCCAGTAGTATATGGTCCAGGGCCGGGAACACTGAAGCTTTCTTT.

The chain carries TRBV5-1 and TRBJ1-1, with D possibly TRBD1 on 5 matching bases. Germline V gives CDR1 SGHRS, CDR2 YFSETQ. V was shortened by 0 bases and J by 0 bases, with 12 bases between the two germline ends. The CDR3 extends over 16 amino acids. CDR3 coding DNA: TGCGCCAGCAGCTTGGCCGCTGTGGGGCTGAACACTGAAGCTTTCTTT. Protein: CASSLAAVGLNTEAFF.

CDR3 coding DNA: TGTGCCAGCAGGACAGGGGGGTCTGGGGCCAACGTCCTGACTTTC. It is translated as CASRTGGSGANVLTF. The rearrangement joins TRBV28 to TRBJ2-6, with 9 bases fitting TRBD1. CDR1 and CDR2 (germline): MDHEN, SYDVKM. The CDR3 has 15 residues. The J segment lost 1 base and the V segment lost 6 bases, leaving 1 base of the junction unmatched.

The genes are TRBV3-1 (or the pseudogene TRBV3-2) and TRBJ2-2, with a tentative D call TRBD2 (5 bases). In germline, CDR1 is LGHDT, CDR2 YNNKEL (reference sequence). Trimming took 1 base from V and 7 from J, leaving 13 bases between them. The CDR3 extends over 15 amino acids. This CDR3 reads CASSQVRGRFGELFF. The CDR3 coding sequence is TGTGCCAGCAGCCAAGTCAGAGGGAGATTCGGGGAGCTGTTTTTT.

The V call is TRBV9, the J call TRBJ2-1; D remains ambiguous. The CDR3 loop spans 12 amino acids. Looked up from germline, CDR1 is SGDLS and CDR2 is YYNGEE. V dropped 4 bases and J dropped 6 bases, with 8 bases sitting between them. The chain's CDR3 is CASSPSVNEQFF. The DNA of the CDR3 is TGTGCCAGCAGCCCTTCCGTCAATGAGCAGTTCTTC.

The CDR3 bases are TGTGCCAGCAGTTTTCGGGAATATCAGCCCCAGCATTTT. Encoded protein: CASSFREYQPQHF. J is TRBJ1-5 and V is TRBV28; D call uncertain. V was clipped by 3 bases and J by 5 bases, with 8 bases between them. CDR1 is MDHEN, CDR2 SYDVKM, per germline. The CDR3 is 13 residues long.

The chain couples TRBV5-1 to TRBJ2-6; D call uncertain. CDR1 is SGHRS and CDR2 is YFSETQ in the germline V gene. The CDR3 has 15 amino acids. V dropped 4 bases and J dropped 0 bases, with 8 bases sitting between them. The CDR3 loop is CASSLSLSGANVLTF. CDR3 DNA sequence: TGCGCCAGCAGCCTAAGTCTCTCTGGGGCCAACGTCCTGACTTTC.

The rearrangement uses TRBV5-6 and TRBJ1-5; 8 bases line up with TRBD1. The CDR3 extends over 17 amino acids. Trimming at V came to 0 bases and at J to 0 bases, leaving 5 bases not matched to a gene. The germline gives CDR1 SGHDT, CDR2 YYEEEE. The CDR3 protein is CASSLGTGSYSNQPQHF. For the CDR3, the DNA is TGTGCCAGCAGCTTGGGGACAGGGTCGTATAGCAATCAGCCCCAGCATTTT.

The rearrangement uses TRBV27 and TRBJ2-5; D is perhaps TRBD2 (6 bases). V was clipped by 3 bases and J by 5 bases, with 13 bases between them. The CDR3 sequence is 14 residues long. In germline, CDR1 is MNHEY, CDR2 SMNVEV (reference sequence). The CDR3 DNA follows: TGTGCCAGCAGTTTTAGCGGAGGAGGGGAGACCCAGTACTTC. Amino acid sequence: CASSFSGGGETQYF.

The DNA for the CDR3 is TGTGCCAGCAGCATAACGCGACAGGATTCGGATACGCAGTATTTT. Translating gives CASSITRQDSDTQYF. The chain employs TRBV9 and TRBJ2-3, with TRBD1 as a possible D gene (6 bases). Germline V CDR1 and CDR2: SGDLS, YYNGEE. The V gene lost 4 bases and the J gene lost 6 bases, with 18 bases spanning the gap. The CDR3 loop spans 15 amino acids.

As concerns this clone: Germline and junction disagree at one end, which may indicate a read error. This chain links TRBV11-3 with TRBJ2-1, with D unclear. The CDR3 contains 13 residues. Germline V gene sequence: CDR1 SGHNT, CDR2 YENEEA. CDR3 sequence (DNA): TGTGCCAGCAGCTTAGTATCCTTCAATGAGCAGTTCTTC. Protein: CASSLVSFNEQFF.

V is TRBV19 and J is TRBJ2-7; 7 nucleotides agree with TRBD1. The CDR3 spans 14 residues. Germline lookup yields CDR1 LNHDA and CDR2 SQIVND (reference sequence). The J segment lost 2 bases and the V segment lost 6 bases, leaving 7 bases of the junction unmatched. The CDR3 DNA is TGTGCCAGTAGCCCGGGACAGAAAACCTACGAGCAGTACTTC. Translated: CASSPGQKTYEQYF.

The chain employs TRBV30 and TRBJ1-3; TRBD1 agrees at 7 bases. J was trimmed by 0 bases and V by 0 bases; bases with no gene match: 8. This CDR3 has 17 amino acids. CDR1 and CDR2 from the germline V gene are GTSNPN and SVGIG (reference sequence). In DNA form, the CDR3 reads TGTGCCTGGAGTGTACGGTGGACAGGAGTCTCTGGAAACACCATATATTTT. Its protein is CAWSVRWTGVSGNTIYF.

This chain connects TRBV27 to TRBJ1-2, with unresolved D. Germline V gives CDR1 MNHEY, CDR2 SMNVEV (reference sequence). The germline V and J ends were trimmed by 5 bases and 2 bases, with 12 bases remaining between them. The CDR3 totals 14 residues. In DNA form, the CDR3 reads TGTGCCAGCAGTCTCACCTCCGGGAACTATGGCTACACCTTC. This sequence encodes CASSLTSGNYGYTF.